This TCR beta chain comes out of a study of vaccination and CD4 T cells after COVID-19. Cultured CD4+ T-cell DNA underwent Oncomine TCR Beta short-read sequencing. TCRdb reanalysed the PCR reads using MiXCR and keeps one entry per CDR3 protein. The sample gives 3,500 to 4,000 distinct CDR3 sequences, about 17% of which show up once; approximately 16% is in the top ten. This clonotype rates as medium-sized. Its cognate antigen is unknown. Treatment of the sample: approximately nine-day PBMC culture with coronavirus spike peptide pools or control peptides (ViraFEST assay). CDR1 and CDR2 from the germline V gene are SNHLY and FYNNEI. V lost 7 bases to trimming and J lost 9 bases; unmatched junction nucleotides: 16. CDR3 length: 15 residues.

The sample taken for sequencing was CD4+ T cells from blood, cultured in vitro. The TCR was taken from a human donor who had recovered from COVID-19. The chain recombines TRBV2 with TRBJ2-3, with 7 bases lining up with TRBD1. The CDR3 region has the DNA TGTGCCAGCACCTCGGACGGTGTGGTACAGGGGACGCAGTATTTT. Amino acid sequence: CASTSDGVVQGTQYF.